The clone carrying this T cell receptor beta chain came up a few times. The data derive from a study of blood T cell repertoires in COVID-19. Those enrolled, adults aged 18 to 89 years, came from about two dozen US areas. Donors in Cohort 3 who had recovered were those with two negative PCRs, healthcare professional clearance, or resolution of their symptoms. The CDR3 consists of 14 residues. With 3 bases removed from V and 7 bases from J, the gap between germline ends came to 16 bases. CDR1 and CDR2 (germline): SGDLS, YYNGEE. Authors' methods: Amplification with reference gene primers provided the estimates of nucleated cell counts. Produced via immunoSEQ multiplex PCR; TCRdb's table is partial and in-frame only. V, J and clone size derive from that table, while D and trimming were established from the DNA sequence. Of approximately 400,000 clones in the sample, about 89% were seen once.

This receptor was taken from a man under 40 who had recovered from COVID-19. The material sequenced was PBMCs or T cells enriched from blood (not recorded which). The rearrangement links TRBV9 to TRBJ1-2; D possibly corresponds to TRBD1 (6 bases). This chain's CDR3 is CASSAGEKKGGYTF. The CDR3 DNA is TGTGCCAGCAGCGCAGGGGAAAAAAAGGGTGGCTACACCTTC.